Below are 22 T cell receptor beta chains sequenced from a single sample in a study of spatial heterogeneity in lung cancer. Time point here: blood at routine non-recurrence follow-up after resection. One entry per CDR3 protein results from TCRdb running MiXCR on the 5' RACE reads. The sample carries about 110,000 distinct CDR3 sequences, more than 10% recorded once. This specimen was PBMCs, taken at follow-up. Receptor source: a female donor with early-stage non-small cell lung cancer.

This clonotype was detected only a few times. The chain carries TRBV7-2 and TRBJ1-1; D ambiguous. The V gene's germline CDR1 is SGHTA and CDR2 FQGNSA. Trimming removed 5 bases at V and 4 bases at J, with 11 bases between. The CDR3 is 13 amino acids. The CDR3 coding sequence is TGTGCCAGCAGCCGGCAGTCGAGCACTGAAGCTTTCTTT. Translating it yields CASSRQSSTEAFF.

This clonotype was recorded at least ten times. The CDR3 sequence is CASSQDSGAKDQPQHF. The CDR3 DNA reads TGCGCCAGCAGCCAAGACTCGGGGGCAAAGGATCAGCCCCAGCATTTT. The chain employs TRBV4-1 and TRBJ1-5; tentative D call: TRBD1 (6 bases). The CDR3 contains 16 residues. Germline V gives CDR1 MGHRA, CDR2 YSYEKL. Trimming stripped 0 bases from V and 5 bases from J, with 14 bases between.

This clonotype was seen a few times. The CDR3 sequence: CASSLDWDREAFF. CDR3 nucleotides: TGTGCCAGCAGCTTAGATTGGGACAGGGAAGCTTTCTTT. The V call is TRBV7-8, the J call TRBJ1-1; 8 nucleotides line up with TRBD1. CDR3 length: 13 amino acids. The germline V gene has CDR1 SGHVS and CDR2 FQNEAQ. V was pared by 1 base and J by 8 bases, with 3 bases of the junction left unmatched.

This clonotype occurred a few times. The V call is TRBV30, the J call TRBJ1-6, with no clear D. Per the germline V gene, CDR1 is GTSNPN and CDR2 is SVGIG (reference sequence). Trimming took 4 bases from V and 0 from J, leaving 16 bases between them. There are 17 residues in the CDR3. The CDR3 sequence is CAWTRVALSSYNSPLHF. The CDR3 DNA is TGTGCCTGGACAAGGGTGGCCCTCAGCTCCTATAATTCACCCCTCCACTTT. Full variable domain (remainder filled in from reference TRBV30 and TRBJ1-6): SQTIHQWPATLVQPVGSPLSLECTVEGTSNPNLYWYRQAAGRGLQLLFYSVGIGQISSEVPQNLSASRPQDRQFILSSKKLLLSDSGFYLCAWTRVALSSYNSPLHFGNGTRLTVT.

The chain uses TRBV29-1 and TRBJ1-1; the match to TRBD1 covers 7 bases. Germline V lookup: CDR1 SQVTM, CDR2 ANQGSEA. The CDR3 is made up of 12 amino acids. CDR3 region: CSTGDGRTEAFF. CDR3 in DNA: TGCAGTACAGGGGATGGGCGCACTGAAGCTTTCTTT. The variable domain in full, completed from reference TRBV29-1 and TRBJ1-1, reads SAVISQKPSRDICQRGTSLTIQCQVDSQVTMMFWYRQQPGQSLTLIATANQGSEATYESGFVIDKFPISRPNLTFSTLTVSNMSPEDSSIYLCSTGDGRTEAFFGQGTRLTVV.

The table lists this clonotype with many counts. The chain carries TRBV29-1 and TRBJ1-2; TRBD1 aligns across 9 bases. After removal of 4 bases from V and 5 bases from J, the junction contained 2 bases not matched to a gene. Germline V gives CDR1 SQVTM, CDR2 ANQGSEA. CDR3 length: 12 amino acids. In DNA form, the CDR3 reads TGCAGCGTTGTGGGGACAGGGTATGGCTACACCTTC. This codes for CSVVGTGYGYTF. Combining the CDR3 with reference TRBV29-1 and TRBJ1-2 gives the whole variable domain SAVISQKPSRDICQRGTSLTIQCQVDSQVTMMFWYRQQPGQSLTLIATANQGSEATYESGFVIDKFPISRPNLTFSTLTVSNMSPEDSSIYLCSVVGTGYGYTFGSGTRLTVV.

A few counts support this clonotype. The chain uses TRBV19 and TRBJ1-1; D remains unclear. Deletions cut 3 bases from V and 2 bases from J, with 13 bases between. Germline V gene sequence: CDR1 LNHDA, CDR2 SQIVND (reference sequence). CDR3 length: 15 residues. The CDR3 DNA sequence: TGTGCCAGTAGTATTCGGCCGTTACCCAACACTGAAGCTTTCTTT. Residues: CASSIRPLPNTEAFF.

The genes are TRBV20-1 and TRBJ1-5; D is undetermined. The CDR3 consists of 12 residues. The germline gives CDR1 DFQATT, CDR2 SNEGSKA (reference sequence). Trimming cost V 5 bases and J 4 bases, with 9 bases left between them. CDR3 loop: CSAPSGNQPQHF. CDR3 sequence (DNA): TGCAGTGCTCCCTCGGGAAATCAGCCCCAGCATTTT.

This clonotype was seen more than once but under ten times. The chain carries TRBV7-2 and TRBJ2-1; the D gene is possibly TRBD1 (6 bases). This CDR3 has 14 amino acids. V was cut by 1 base and J by 5 bases, with 9 bases left in between. CDR1 is SGHTA and CDR2 is FQGNSA in the germline V gene. CDR3 nucleotide sequence: TGTGCCAGCAGCTTAGGGGGGCTTAACAATGAGCAGTTCTTC. It yields the protein CASSLGGLNNEQFF. Looking up the rest from reference TRBV7-2 and TRBJ2-1 gives the full variable domain: GAGVSQSPSNKVTEKGKDVELRCDPISGHTALYWYRQSLGQGLEFLIYFQGNSAPDKSGLPSDRFSAERTGGSVSTLTIQRTQQEDSAVYLCASSLGGLNNEQFFGPGTRLTVL.

This chain joins TRBV11-2 and TRBJ2-2, with TRBD2 as a possible D gene (5 bases). V was shortened by 4 bases and J by 1 base, with 16 bases between the two germline ends. The germline V gene encodes CDR1 SGHAT and CDR2 FQNNGV. This CDR3 has 17 amino acids. Here the CDR3 reads CASSWKRETLNTGELFF. The CDR3 DNA reads as TGTGCCAGCAGCTGGAAAAGGGAGACACTGAACACCGGGGAGCTGTTTTTT.

The chain has TRBV12-3 or TRBV12-4 and TRBJ2-3, with 7 positions matching TRBD2. Germline trimming cut 6 bases from V and 1 base from J; bases unmatched to any gene: 4. CDR3 size: 14 residues. In nucleotides, the CDR3 is TGTGCCAGCAGCCAAACTAGCGGCACAGATACGCAGTATTTT. Translated: CASSQTSGTDTQYF.

Ten or more counts support this clonotype. The chain combines TRBV29-1 with TRBJ2-7, with D possibly being TRBD1 (6 bases). Trimming removed 4 bases from V and 6 bases from J, with 13 bases in between. This CDR3 comprises 12 residues. From germline, CDR1 is SQVTM and CDR2 ANQGSEA. In DNA, the CDR3 is TGCAGCGTTGCCCAGGGGCGTAGCGAGCAGTACTTC. This gives the protein CSVAQGRSEQYF.

At least ten counts were recorded for this clonotype. This chain uses TRBV5-1 with TRBJ1-5, with D possibly TRBD1 on 5 matching bases. The length of the CDR3 is 15 residues. V lost 0 bases, J lost 3 bases, and 10 bases lay in between. The germline V gene has CDR1 SGHRS and CDR2 YFSETQ. For the CDR3, the DNA is TGCGCCAGCAGCTTGGACCCAGGGCTCAATCAGCCCCAGCATTTT. Its translation: CASSLDPGLNQPQHF.

This clonotype has at least ten counts. This chain links TRBV20-1 with TRBJ2-2, with TRBD2 matching over 9 bases. Per the germline V gene, CDR1 is DFQATT and CDR2 is SNEGSKA (reference sequence). Unmatched junction bases numbered 6, after V lost 0 bases and J lost 4 bases. This CDR3 region has 16 residues. Written as DNA, the CDR3 is TGCAGTGCTAGAGATGAGGCGGGAGGGGTCACCGGGGAGCTGTTTTTT. The encoded protein is CSARDEAGGVTGELFF.

In its sample, this clonotype was seen many times. The chain joins TRBV11-2 to TRBJ2-5; TRBD2 is a possible D gene (5 bases). Per germline, CDR1 SGHAT and CDR2 FQNNGV. CDR3 length equals 14 residues. Trimming left V 8 bases short and J 3 bases short, with 16 bases between. The CDR3 sequence: CASGPIRRKETQYF. In DNA, the CDR3 is TGTGCCAGCGGCCCGATCCGGAGGAAAGAGACCCAGTACTTC.

This clonotype was counted only a few times. The chain uses TRBV18 and TRBJ1-2; 7 nucleotides align to TRBD1. The CDR3 extends over 15 amino acids. The ends lost 1 base at V and 8 bases at J; junction bases unmatched: 10. CDR1 is KGHSH and CDR2 is LQKENI in the germline V gene. The CDR3 DNA follows: TGTGCCAGCTCACCACGGGCCGACAGGGTAGGCGGCTACACCTTC. Translation: CASSPRADRVGGYTF.

The CDR3, as DNA: TGTGCCAGCAGCCGATCCGGGACAACCTACAATGAGCAGTTCTTC. Its translation is CASSRSGTTYNEQFF. The chain recombines TRBV7-2 with TRBJ2-1; a possible D gene is TRBD1 (6 bases). The CDR3 extends over 15 amino acids. Germline V gives CDR1 SGHTA, CDR2 FQGNSA. V was trimmed by 5 bases and J by 2 bases, leaving 13 bases between them.

This clonotype was recorded many times. V is TRBV3-1 and J is TRBJ1-3; perhaps TRBD1 as D (5 bases). The CDR3 consists of 15 residues. Germline V gene sequence: CDR1 LGHDT, CDR2 YNNKEL (reference sequence). With 1 base removed from V and 4 bases from J, the gap between germline ends came to 11 bases. CDR3 in DNA: TGTGCCAGCAGCCAAGGATCGGGGCCAGGAAACACCATATATTTT. Protein product: CASSQGSGPGNTIYF.

This clonotype has more than one count but fewer than ten. The chain recombines TRBV29-1 with TRBJ2-1, with TRBD2 as a possible D gene (5 bases). CDR3 size: 17 residues. The V gene's germline CDR1 is SQVTM and CDR2 ANQGSEA. Trimming shortened V by 3 bases and J by 1 base, and 19 bases separated the two germline ends. The CDR3 DNA sequence: TGCAGCGTTGACACCTCGGGGAGCGCCCAGTCCTACAATGAGCAGTTCTTC. It encodes CSVDTSGSAQSYNEQFF.

This clonotype appeared many times. The chain links TRBV5-1 to TRBJ2-1, with TRBD1 matching over 7 bases. The germline gives CDR1 SGHRS, CDR2 YFSETQ. The CDR3 sequence is 14 residues long. V lost 0 bases and J lost 9; bases outside the gene matches: 6. The CDR3 DNA reads as TGCGCCAGCAGCTTGGCTGTAGGGACAGCTGAGCAGTTCTTC. Residues: CASSLAVGTAEQFF.

This clonotype was observed many times. The chain carries TRBV7-9 and TRBJ2-5; D may be TRBD1 (5 bases). CDR3 size: 14 residues. The V gene's germline CDR1 is SEHNR and CDR2 FQNEAQ (reference sequence). V dropped 5 bases and J dropped 7 bases, with 17 bases sitting between them. CDR3 sequence: CASSPPLPTGTQYF. As DNA, the CDR3 is TGTGCCAGCAGCCCACCTCTGCCCACAGGGACCCAGTACTTC.

V and J are TRBV3-1 and TRBJ1-2; D gene unclear. The CDR3 sequence is 12 residues long. CDR1 is LGHDT and CDR2 is YNNKEL in the germline V gene (reference sequence). Trimming removed 2 bases from V and 4 bases from J, with 5 bases in between. CDR3 coding DNA: TGTGCCAGCAGCCAAAACAGCTATGGCTACACCTTC. Its protein product is CASSQNSYGYTF.